This T cell receptor beta chain was found in a study of beta chain features in type 1 diabetes. Study-level information: Cell yields, gender and age were comparable in patients and healthy donors. All samples combined gave just under 110 million sorted cells for examination.

Sorting based on CD45RO/CCR7/CD25/CD127/CD95/CD27 separated CD4+ naive, central memory, regulatory and stem cell-like memory cells. Germline CDR1 and CDR2: SQVTM and ANQGSEA. The V end lost 7 bases, the J end lost 7 bases, and 26 bases lay between the germline ends. This CDR3 contains 16 residues. The entirety of the isolated RNA underwent reverse transcription, so expressed TCRB transcripts were sequenced. Produced via immunoSEQ multiplex PCR; TCRdb's table is partial and in-frame only. The table has about 240,000 clones, roughly 30% seen once. The chain combines TRBV29-1 with TRBJ2-1, with a possible D match to TRBD1 (6 bases). The source material was central memory CD4+ T cells from blood. The source is a man under 40 in good health. This CDR3 is CSAIGGQGPQFNEQFF. The CDR3 nucleotides read TGCAGCGCCATAGGGGGTCAGGGGCCTCAGTTTAATGAGCAGTTCTTC.